This T cell receptor (beta chain) stems from a study of T cells in localized non-small cell lung cancer. Findings of the study overall: Tumor samples were not multi-region, leaving intratumor heterogeneity unexcluded. Among blood samples, higher T cell density accompanied longer overall survival. A median of around 60 clones ranked among the top 100 in tumor appeared in adjacent lung. Measurement of T cell clonality placed uninvolved adjacent lung highest, above the level in tumor.

CDR3 size: 12 residues. Germline assignment: CDR1 SGHDT and CDR2 YYEEEE. With 1 base removed from V and 10 bases from J, the gap between germline ends came to 11 bases. Turning to this clone: Antigen: not known.

Here immunoSEQ multiplex PCR was the method, and the copy in TCRdb shows in-frame clones only, minus some. Of some 130,000 clones in the sample, 80% to 90% were seen once. The sample was peripheral blood, taken before any cancer treatment. This chain links TRBV5-6 with TRBJ1-2, with a tentative D call TRBD1 (6 bases). The receptor was derived from a female donor over 55 with stage I lung adenocarcinoma. The CDR3 DNA sequence: TGTGCCAGCAGCTTGAGGCTGGGGGCCTACACCTTC. This sequence encodes CASSLRLGAYTF.